This T cell receptor beta chain was identified in a study of T cell clonality in common variable immunodeficiency (dated by TCRdb to between 2015 and 2017). What the authors observed across the whole study: Healthy controls shared more TCRbeta clones with each other than CVID subjects shared among themselves (p < 0.0001). Despite equal DNA input, controls averaged around 80,000 unique sequences per sample versus roughly 32,000 in CVID samples. Correlations of repertoire features with clinical complications were constrained by heterogeneity among patients within the CVID cohort. Reportedly, TCRbeta sequences from CVID had fewer deletions and N-nucleotide insertions, and highly modified clones with 13 or more V deletions were absent from CVID. TCRbeta clonality was higher in CVID subjects than in healthy controls (t-test p = 0.018), and the increase was most characteristic of about a third of subjects. According to the authors, figuring out what caused the increased clonality in CVID would require sequencing the repertoires of T cell subpopulations.

This clone was found many times. What antigen it recognizes has not been identified. The read gets to within 3 residues of the CDR3 end, and the germline J gene fills in the rest. CDR1 and CDR2 (SQVTM, ANQGSEA) derive from the germline V gene. Trimming takes 4 bases off V and 2 bases off J; junction bases not matched to a gene: 14. Taken from cysteine to phenylalanine, the CDR3 has 16 residues. The DNA covers only part of the CDR3, 39 bases in frame from base 1. Equivalent amounts of genomic DNA from CVID and control samples were used as sequencing input. For every sample, a 60 bp segment covering the rearranged TCRbeta CDR3 region was amplified and then sequenced. The immunoSEQ assay, a bias-corrected multiplex PCR with high-throughput sequencing, was employed for TCRbeta amplification. Per the source publication's procedure: Each unique nucleotide sequence was treated as a clone and annotated with V, D and J genes, copy number and frequency. Sequences were labeled productive if in frame, and non-productive if out of frame or containing stop codons. As previously described, clonality was calculated on the basis of Shannon's entropy. The predicted amino acid sequences of productive clones were used to derive the mean CDR3 Kyte-Doolittle hydropathy. The R hclust function was used to hierarchically cluster scaled V gene usage with Manhattan distance and complete linkage. Sharing of clones by CDR3 amino acid sequence was evaluated by resampling 12 repertoires per group over 100 rounds. The repertoires were screened for approximately 63 published EBV-specific TCRbeta sequences and 200 to 250 published CMV-specific TCRbeta sequences. After two CVID samples that produced fewer than 10,000 sequences were dropped from the analysis, roughly 42 CVID repertoires remained. The table was pulled from immuneACCESS by TCRdb, which kept in-frame rearrangements only. Such tables lose some clones; where checked, under half of the loss comes from unresolved V genes, and the rest has no known cause. D and trimming were read from the DNA, whereas the V and J calls and clone size are those reported in that table. The sample has tens of thousands of clones on record, with no singletons. The ten largest make up almost 4.5% of the sample.

Predominantly Caucasian heritage was noted among both the CVID patients and the healthy controls. Heparinized peripheral whole blood samples of about 4.5 to 8 ml were collected from each donor. Genomic DNA from adults with common variable immune deficiency (CVID) and from healthy adult controls was the source for sequencing TCRbeta CDR3 repertoires. The control group was made up of some 22 healthy adult volunteers (about ten male and about twelve female) whose ages ranged from about 20 to 70 years, with a mean age of 34. Diluted blood was density-centrifuged over Hypaque 1077 or Ficoll-Paque to isolate peripheral blood mononuclear cells. Genomic DNA was obtained from unsorted mononuclear cells through either Qiagen column purification or a centrifugation-based method.

The sequence derives from a person aged 18-70 years in good health. The V gene is TRBV29-1 and the J gene is TRBJ2-7, with 7 middle bases fitting TRBD1. Sequencing was done on a sample of peripheral blood mononuclear cells. CDR3 sequence: CSVAAPGDRAAYEQYF. The part of the CDR3 DNA that was read is TGCAGCGTTGCAGCCCCCGGGGACAGAGCAGCCTACGAG.